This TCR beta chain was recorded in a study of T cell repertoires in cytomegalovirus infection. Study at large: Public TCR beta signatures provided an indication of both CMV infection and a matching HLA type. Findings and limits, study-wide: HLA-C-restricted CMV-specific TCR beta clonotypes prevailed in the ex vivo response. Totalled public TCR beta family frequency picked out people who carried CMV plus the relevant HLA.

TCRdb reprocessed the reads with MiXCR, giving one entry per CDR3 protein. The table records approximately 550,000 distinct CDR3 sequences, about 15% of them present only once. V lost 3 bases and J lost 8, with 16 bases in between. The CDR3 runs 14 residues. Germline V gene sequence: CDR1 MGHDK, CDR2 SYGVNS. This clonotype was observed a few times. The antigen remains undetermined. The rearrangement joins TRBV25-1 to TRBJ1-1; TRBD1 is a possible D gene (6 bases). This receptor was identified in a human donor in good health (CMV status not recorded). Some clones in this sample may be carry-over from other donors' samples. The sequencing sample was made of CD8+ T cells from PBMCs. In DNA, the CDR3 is TGTGCCAGCAGTGACCCCTTTGGGGGCAGGGAAGCTTTCTTT. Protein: CASSDPFGGREAFF. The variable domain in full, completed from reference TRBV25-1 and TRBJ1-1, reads EADIYQTPRYLVIGTGKKITLECSQTMGHDKMYWYQQDPGMELHLIHYSYGVNSTEKGDLSSESTVSRIRTEHFPLTLESARPSHTSQYLCASSDPFGGREAFFGQGTRLTVV.